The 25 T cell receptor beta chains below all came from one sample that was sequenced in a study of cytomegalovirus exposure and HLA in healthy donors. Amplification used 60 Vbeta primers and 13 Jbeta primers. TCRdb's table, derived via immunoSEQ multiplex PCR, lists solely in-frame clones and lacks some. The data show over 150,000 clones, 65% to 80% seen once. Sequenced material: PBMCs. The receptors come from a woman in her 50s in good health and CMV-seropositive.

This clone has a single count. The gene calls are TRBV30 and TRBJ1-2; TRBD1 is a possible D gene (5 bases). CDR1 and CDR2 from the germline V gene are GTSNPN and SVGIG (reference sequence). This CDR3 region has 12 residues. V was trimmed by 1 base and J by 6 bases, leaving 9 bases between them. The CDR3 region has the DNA TGTGCCTGGAGTGACCTCAGGGATGGCTACACCTTC. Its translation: CAWSDLRDGYTF.

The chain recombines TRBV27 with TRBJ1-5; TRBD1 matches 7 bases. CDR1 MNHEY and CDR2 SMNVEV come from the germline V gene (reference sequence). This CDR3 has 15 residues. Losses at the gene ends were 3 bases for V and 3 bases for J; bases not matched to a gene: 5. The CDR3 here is CASSFRTGFNQPQHF. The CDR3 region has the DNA TGTGCCAGCAGTTTTCGGACAGGCTTCAATCAGCCCCAGCATTTT.

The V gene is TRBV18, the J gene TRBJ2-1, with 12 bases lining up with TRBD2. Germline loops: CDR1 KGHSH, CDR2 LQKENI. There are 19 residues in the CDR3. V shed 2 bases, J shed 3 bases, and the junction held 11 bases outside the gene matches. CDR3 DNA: TGTGCCAGCTCACCAAACGGGGCTAGCGGGGGGGCATTCTACAATGAGCAGTTCTTC. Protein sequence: CASSPNGASGGAFYNEQFF.

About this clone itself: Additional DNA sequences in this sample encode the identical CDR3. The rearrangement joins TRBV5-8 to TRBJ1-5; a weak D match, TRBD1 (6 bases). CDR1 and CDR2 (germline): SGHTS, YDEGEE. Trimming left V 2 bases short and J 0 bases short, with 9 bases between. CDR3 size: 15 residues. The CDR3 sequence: CASSLQGYSNQPQHF. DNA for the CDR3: TGTGCCAGCAGCTTACAGGGTTATAGCAATCAGCCCCAGCATTTT.

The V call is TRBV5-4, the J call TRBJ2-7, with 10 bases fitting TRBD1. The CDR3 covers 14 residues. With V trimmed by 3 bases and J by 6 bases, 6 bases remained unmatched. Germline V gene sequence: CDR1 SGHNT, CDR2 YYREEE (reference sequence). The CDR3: CASSSRDRGSEQYF. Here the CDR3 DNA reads TGTGCCAGCAGCTCCCGGGACAGGGGTAGCGAGCAGTACTTC.

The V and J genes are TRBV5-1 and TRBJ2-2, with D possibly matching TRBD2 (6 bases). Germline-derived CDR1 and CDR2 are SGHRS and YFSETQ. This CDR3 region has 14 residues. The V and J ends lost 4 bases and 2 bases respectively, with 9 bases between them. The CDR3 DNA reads TGCGCCAGCAGCCAAGCGGGTAACACCGGGGAGCTGTTTTTT. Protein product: CASSQAGNTGELFF.

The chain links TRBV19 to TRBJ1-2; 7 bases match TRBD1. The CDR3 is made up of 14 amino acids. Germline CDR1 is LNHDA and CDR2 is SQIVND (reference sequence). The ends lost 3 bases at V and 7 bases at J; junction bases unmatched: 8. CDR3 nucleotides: TGTGCCAGTAGTATCTTCGATACAGGGGTTGGCTACACCTTC. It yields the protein CASSIFDTGVGYTF.

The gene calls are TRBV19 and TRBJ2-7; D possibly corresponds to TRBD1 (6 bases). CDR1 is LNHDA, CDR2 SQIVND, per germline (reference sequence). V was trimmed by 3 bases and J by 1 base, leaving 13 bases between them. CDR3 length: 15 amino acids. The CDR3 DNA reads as TGTGCCAGTAGTATCGGACAGTCTGTATCCTACGAGCAGTACTTC. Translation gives CASSIGQSVSYEQYF.

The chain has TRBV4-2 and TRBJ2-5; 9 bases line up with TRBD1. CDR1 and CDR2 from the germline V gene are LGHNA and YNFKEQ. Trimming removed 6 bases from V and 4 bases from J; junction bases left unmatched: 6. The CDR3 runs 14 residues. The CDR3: CASSLTGGPETQYF. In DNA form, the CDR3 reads TGTGCCAGCAGTTTAACAGGGGGCCCAGAGACCCAGTACTTC.

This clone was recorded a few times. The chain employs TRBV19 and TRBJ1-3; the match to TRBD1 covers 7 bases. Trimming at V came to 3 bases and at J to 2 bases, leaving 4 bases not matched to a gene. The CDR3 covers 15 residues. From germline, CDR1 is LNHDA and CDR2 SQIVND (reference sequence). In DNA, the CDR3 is TGTGCCAGTAGTATCCCGACAGGGACTGGAAACACCATATATTTT. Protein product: CASSIPTGTGNTIYF.

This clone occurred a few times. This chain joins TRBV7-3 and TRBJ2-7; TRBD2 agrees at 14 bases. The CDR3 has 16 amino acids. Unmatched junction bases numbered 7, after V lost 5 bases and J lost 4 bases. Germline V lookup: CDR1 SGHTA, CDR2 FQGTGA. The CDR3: CASSPGLAGAGYEQYF. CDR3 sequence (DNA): TGTGCCAGCAGCCCGGGACTAGCGGGAGCGGGTTACGAGCAGTACTTC.

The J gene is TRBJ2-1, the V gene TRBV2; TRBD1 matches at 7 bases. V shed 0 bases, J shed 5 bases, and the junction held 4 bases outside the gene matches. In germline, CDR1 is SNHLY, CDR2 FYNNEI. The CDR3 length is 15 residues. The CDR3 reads CASSEAGGYNNEQFF. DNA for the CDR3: TGTGCCAGCAGTGAAGCAGGGGGCTACAACAATGAGCAGTTCTTC.

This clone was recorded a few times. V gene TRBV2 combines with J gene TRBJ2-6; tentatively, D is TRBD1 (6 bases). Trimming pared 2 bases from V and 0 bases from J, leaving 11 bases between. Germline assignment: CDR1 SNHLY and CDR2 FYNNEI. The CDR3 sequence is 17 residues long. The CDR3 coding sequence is TGTGCCAGCAGTGAACAGGGGTCCCACTCTGGGGCCAACGTCCTGACTTTC. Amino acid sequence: CASSEQGSHSGANVLTF.

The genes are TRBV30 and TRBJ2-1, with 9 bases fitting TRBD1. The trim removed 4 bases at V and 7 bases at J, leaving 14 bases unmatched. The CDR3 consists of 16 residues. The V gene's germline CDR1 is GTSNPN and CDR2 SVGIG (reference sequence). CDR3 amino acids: CAWIPGTGRIGNEQFF. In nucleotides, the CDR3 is TGTGCCTGGATCCCCGGGACAGGGAGAATTGGGAATGAGCAGTTCTTC. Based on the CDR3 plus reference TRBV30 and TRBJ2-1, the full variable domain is SQTIHQWPATLVQPVGSPLSLECTVEGTSNPNLYWYRQAAGRGLQLLFYSVGIGQISSEVPQNLSASRPQDRQFILSSKKLLLSDSGFYLCAWIPGTGRIGNEQFFGPGTRLTVL.

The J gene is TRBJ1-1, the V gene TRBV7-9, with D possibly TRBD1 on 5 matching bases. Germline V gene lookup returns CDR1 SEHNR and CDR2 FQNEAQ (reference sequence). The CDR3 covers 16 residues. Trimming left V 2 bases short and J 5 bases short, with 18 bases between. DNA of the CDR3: TGTGCCAGCAGCTTAAGGAGGGGACGTTCGGGAACTGAAGCTTTCTTT. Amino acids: CASSLRRGRSGTEAFF.

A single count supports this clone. The CDR3 loop reads CASTLAGKRSTDTQYF. The CDR3 nucleotides are TGTGCCAGCACCCTGGCTGGAAAGCGGAGCACAGATACGCAGTATTTT. The rearrangement links TRBV5-4 to TRBJ2-3; the D gene is possibly TRBD2 (5 bases). With 6 bases removed from V and 0 bases from J, the gap between germline ends came to 17 bases. Germline-derived CDR1 and CDR2 are SGHNT and YYREEE (reference sequence). The CDR3 loop spans 16 amino acids.

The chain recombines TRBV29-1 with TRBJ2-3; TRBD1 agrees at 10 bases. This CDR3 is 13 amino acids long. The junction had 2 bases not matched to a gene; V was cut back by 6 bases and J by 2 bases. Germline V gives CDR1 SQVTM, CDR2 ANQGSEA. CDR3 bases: TGCAGCGTGGGACAGGGGATCACAGATACGCAGTATTTT. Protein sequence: CSVGQGITDTQYF.

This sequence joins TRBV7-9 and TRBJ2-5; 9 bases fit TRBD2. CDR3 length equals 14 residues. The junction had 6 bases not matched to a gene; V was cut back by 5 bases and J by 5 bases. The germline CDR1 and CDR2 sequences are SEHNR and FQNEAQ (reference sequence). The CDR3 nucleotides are TGTGCCAGCAGCCGCGGGAGGGAGTCTGAGACCCAGTACTTC. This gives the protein CASSRGRESETQYF.

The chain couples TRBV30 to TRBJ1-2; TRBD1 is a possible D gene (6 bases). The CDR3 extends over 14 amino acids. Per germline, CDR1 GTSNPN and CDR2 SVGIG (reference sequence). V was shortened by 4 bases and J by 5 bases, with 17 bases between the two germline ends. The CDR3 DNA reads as TGTGCCTGGACCCAAGACAGGAGGACGTATGGCTACACCTTC. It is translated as CAWTQDRRTYGYTF.

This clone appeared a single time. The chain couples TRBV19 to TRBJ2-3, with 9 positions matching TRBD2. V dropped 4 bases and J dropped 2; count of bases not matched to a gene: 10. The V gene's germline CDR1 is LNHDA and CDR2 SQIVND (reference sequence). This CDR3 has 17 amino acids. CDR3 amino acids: CASSNVWSGGFTDTQYF. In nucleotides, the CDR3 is TGTGCCAGTAGTAATGTATGGAGCGGGGGGTTCACAGATACGCAGTATTTT.

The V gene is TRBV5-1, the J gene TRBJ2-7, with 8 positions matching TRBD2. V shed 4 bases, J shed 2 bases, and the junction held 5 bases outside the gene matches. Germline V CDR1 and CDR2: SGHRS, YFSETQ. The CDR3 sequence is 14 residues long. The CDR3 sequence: CASSPTGGAYEQYF. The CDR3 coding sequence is TGCGCCAGCAGCCCCACCGGGGGGGCCTACGAGCAGTACTTC.

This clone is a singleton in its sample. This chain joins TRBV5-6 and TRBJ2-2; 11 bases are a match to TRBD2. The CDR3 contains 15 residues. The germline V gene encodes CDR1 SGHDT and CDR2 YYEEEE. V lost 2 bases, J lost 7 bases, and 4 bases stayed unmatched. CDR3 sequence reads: CASSLLAGVSGELFF. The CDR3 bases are TGTGCCAGCAGCTTACTAGCGGGAGTGAGCGGGGAGCTGTTTTTT.

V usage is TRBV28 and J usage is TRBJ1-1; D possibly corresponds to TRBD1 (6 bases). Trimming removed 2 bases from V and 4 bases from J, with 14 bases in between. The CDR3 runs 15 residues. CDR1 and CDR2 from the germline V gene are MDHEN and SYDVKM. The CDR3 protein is CASSLGLTGFTEAFF. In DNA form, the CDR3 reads TGTGCCAGCAGTTTAGGCCTCACAGGGTTCACTGAAGCTTTCTTT.

This CDR3 is CASSLRSGTVPYEQYF. The CDR3 DNA sequence: TGTGCCAGCAGCTTGCGTTCGGGGACAGTCCCTTACGAGCAGTACTTC. The chain combines TRBV5-6 with TRBJ2-7; 7 nucleotides match TRBD1. The CDR3 extends over 16 amino acids. Germline V CDR1 and CDR2: SGHDT, YYEEEE. Trimming took 1 base from V and 4 from J; bases not matched to a gene: 11.

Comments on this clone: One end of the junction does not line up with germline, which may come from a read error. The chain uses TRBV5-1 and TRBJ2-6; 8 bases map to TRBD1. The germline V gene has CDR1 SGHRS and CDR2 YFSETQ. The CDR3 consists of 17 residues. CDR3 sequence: CASSLQGGGAGANGLTF. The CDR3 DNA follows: TGCGCCAGCAGCCTACAGGGGGGTGGAGCTGGGGCCAACGGCCTGACTTTC.